This T cell receptor beta chain was sequenced in a study of T cell responses to AZD1222 COVID-19 vaccine. Findings and limits, study-wide: It should be noted that donors were predominantly white British and more often female, and clonal diversity was possibly underestimated.

Repertoires were generated with immunoSEQ multiplex PCR, while TCRdb's copy carries only in-frame clones and drops some. The data show some 94,000 clones, around nine tenths seen once. The V gene's germline CDR1 is SNHLY and CDR2 FYNNEI. The CDR3 is 13 amino acids. V lost 3 bases, J lost 5 bases, and 9 bases lay in between. As for this clone: Its antigen is still unknown.

Sequenced here: peripheral blood, sampled 28 days after the second AZD1222 dose. This sequence was found in an adult who received the AZD1222 COVID-19 vaccine. The genes are TRBV2 and TRBJ2-3; D is unclear. For the CDR3, the DNA is TGTGCCAGCAGTGATCGGCAGGTAGATACGCAGTATTTT. This sequence encodes CASSDRQVDTQYF. Looking up the rest from reference TRBV2 and TRBJ2-3 gives the full variable domain: EPEVTQTPSHQVTQMGQEVILRCVPISNHLYFYWYRQILGQKVEFLVSFYNNEISEKSEIFDDQFSVERPDGSNFTLKIRSTKLEDSAMYFCASSDRQVDTQYFGPGTRLTVL.